The rows below give T cell receptor beta chains drawn from one sample of a study of shared clonotypes between healthy human individuals. TCRdb's table, derived via immunoSEQ multiplex PCR, lists solely in-frame clones and lacks some. The repertoire holds over a million clones, approximately 96% seen once, with 0.95% to 1.5% in the top ten. Sequencing was carried out using naive CD4+ T cells sorted from blood. All receptors derive from a man younger than 45 in good health. CDR3s leave out the opening cysteine and the closing phenylalanine or tryptophan. The size entry is marked missing in some rows and otherwise reads once, few, many or a size class.

TRBV11-2	TRBJ2-1	.	ASSFRDSQNEQF
TRBV19	TRBJ1-5	.	ASSLSLPGQGQVQPQH
TRBV4-3	TRBJ2-7	.	ASSQAAGSYEQY
TRBV7-6	TRBJ2-5	.	ASSPLTRVWETQY
TRBV19	TRBJ1-1	few	ASSQVNTEAF
TRBV28	TRBJ1-1	.	ASDGRGPSNTEAF
TRBV6-5	TRBJ2-2	.	ASRTSGNTGELF
TRBV10-3	TRBJ2-7	.	AIRRGLAGEQY
TRBV19	TRBJ2-3	.	ATSVLAASTDTQY
TRBV7-8	TRBJ1-1	.	ASSLQGAGTEAF
TRBV18	TRBJ1-2	.	ASSPLAGTANYGYT
TRBV7-2	TRBJ1-1	.	ASSLVGAAASMNTEAF
TRBV19	TRBJ1-5	once	ASSTGQGNQPQH
TRBV27	TRBJ2-3	.	ASSPLAGGPLDTQY
TRBV9	TRBJ2-7	.	ASSVGGQPDEQY
TRBV5-1	TRBJ2-1	.	ASSGGLAPNEQF
TRBV14	TRBJ2-4	.	ASSQHQIRGTVDFLAKNIQY
TRBV7-3	TRBJ2-2	.	ASSLRGGSNTGELF
TRBV28	TRBJ2-1	.	ASRPDRGTSYNEQF
TRBV7-9	TRBJ2-7	.	ASSLIGASEREQY
TRBV2	TRBJ2-7	.	ASSVSESSYEQY
TRBV9	TRBJ2-3	.	ASSPRGSGFTDTQY
TRBV5-1	TRBJ2-1	.	ASSIGTSGSNEQF
TRBV7-6	TRBJ2-2	.	ASSLEPAAGELF
TRBV15	TRBJ1-1	.	ATSRVLGRGGTEAF
TRBV7-9	TRBJ1-2	.	ASSNRQTGGYT
TRBV5-4	TRBJ2-3	.	ASSNPGGSTDTQY
TRBV27	TRBJ1-1	.	ASSFSSGHSNTEAF
TRBV5-1	TRBJ2-7	.	ASSSGPGSYEQY
TRBV5-6	TRBJ2-5	.	ASSLGQQETQY
TRBV5-1	TRBJ1-4	.	ASSLGAGGEKLF
TRBV9	TRBJ1-1	.	ASSIQGSNTEAF
TRBV2	TRBJ2-1	.	ASSEGASPVHNEQF
TRBV4-1	TRBJ2-3	.	ASSQVPAGGTDTQY
TRBV6-6	TRBJ2-7	.	ASSLAGGNEQY
TRBV11-2	TRBJ1-5	.	ASSLDGQARNQPQH